One sample yielded the 27 T cell receptor beta chains listed below, sequenced in a study of cytomegalovirus exposure and HLA in healthy donors. PCR was performed using 60 Vbeta and 13 Jbeta primers. Repertoires were generated with immunoSEQ multiplex PCR, while TCRdb's copy carries only in-frame clones and drops some. The sample holds 200,000 to 250,000 clones, about three quarters seen once. The sequenced sample was PBMCs. All receptors come from a man in his late teens or twenties in good health and CMV-seronegative.

In its sample, this clone was seen a few times. V gene TRBV18 combines with J gene TRBJ1-4; D is unresolved. The CDR3 loop spans 13 amino acids. CDR1 and CDR2 (germline): KGHSH, LQKENI. V was shortened by 5 bases and J by 5 bases, with 9 bases between the two germline ends. CDR3 DNA sequence: TGTGCCAGCTCAGGGAGAATCAATGAAAAACTGTTTTTT. This gives the protein CASSGRINEKLFF.

The chain carries TRBV7-9 and TRBJ2-1; 8 nucleotides line up with TRBD1. Trimming took 3 bases from V and 6 from J; bases not matched to a gene: 7. The germline V gene encodes CDR1 SEHNR and CDR2 FQNEAQ (reference sequence). The CDR3 loop spans 15 amino acids. CDR3 in DNA: TGTGCCAGCAGCTTCCCTGGACAGGGAATCAATGAGCAGTTCTTC. Protein: CASSFPGQGINEQFF.

The chain has TRBV14 and TRBJ1-1; TRBD1 matches 9 bases. V lost 4 bases, J lost 1 base, and 10 bases stayed unmatched. CDR1 and CDR2 (germline): SGHDN, FVKESK. The CDR3 sequence is 17 residues long. The CDR3 loop reads CASSPSGTGKRNTEAFF. As DNA, the CDR3 is TGTGCCAGCAGCCCCTCCGGGACAGGGAAAAGGAACACTGAAGCTTTCTTT.

V is TRBV29-1 and J is TRBJ2-5; D remains ambiguous. The J call could be wrong; TRBJ2-7 is a better fit for the DNA end. This CDR3 region has 13 residues. From germline, CDR1 is SQVTM and CDR2 ANQGSEA. The CDR3 nucleotides are TGCAGCGTTCTCTCGGGCACAGACTACGAGCAGTACTTC. It codes for CSVLSGTDYEQYF.

This chain uses TRBV5-6 with TRBJ2-5, with 10 bases lining up with TRBD1. Germline V gives CDR1 SGHDT, CDR2 YYEEEE. This CDR3 contains 15 residues. The J segment lost 1 base and the V segment lost 1 base, leaving 1 base of the junction unmatched. The DNA of the CDR3 is TGTGCCAGCAGCTTGAGACAGGGGGCCCAAGAGACCCAGTACTTC. Protein product: CASSLRQGAQETQYF. Full variable domain (missing parts from reference TRBV5-6 and TRBJ2-5): DAGVTQSPTHLIKTRGQQVTLRCSPKSGHDTVSWYQQALGQGPQFIFQYYEEEERQRGNFPDRFSGHQFPNYSSELNVNALLLGDSALYLCASSLRQGAQETQYFGPGTRLLVL.

This chain connects TRBV29-1 to TRBJ2-2; 10 nucleotides agree with TRBD2. This CDR3 has 17 residues. Per the germline V gene, CDR1 is SQVTM and CDR2 is ANQGSEA. The junction had 6 bases not matched to a gene; V was cut back by 2 bases and J by 0 bases. The CDR3 sequence: CSVEPSGGLTNTGELFF. CDR3 DNA sequence: TGCAGCGTTGAACCTAGCGGGGGACTTACGAACACCGGGGAGCTGTTTTTT.

This clone has a handful of counts. The chain combines TRBV6-6 with TRBJ1-1; D gene ambiguous. The CDR3 extends over 12 amino acids. Trimming pared 8 bases from V and 2 bases from J, leaving 9 bases between. Germline lookup yields CDR1 MNHNY and CDR2 SVGAGI (reference sequence). The CDR3 sequence is CASLEGNTEAFF. The CDR3 region has the DNA TGTGCCAGCTTGGAGGGTAACACTGAAGCTTTCTTT.

The chain has TRBV5-1 and TRBJ2-7; 9 nucleotides line up with TRBD1. Germline-derived CDR1 and CDR2 are SGHRS and YFSETQ. The junction had 8 bases not matched to a gene; V was cut back by 4 bases and J by 3 bases. The CDR3 extends over 15 amino acids. The chain's CDR3 is CASSRTGTGNYEQYF. The CDR3 DNA is TGCGCCAGCAGCCGTACCGGGACAGGGAACTACGAGCAGTACTTC.

In its sample, this clone is medium-sized (0.01 to 0.1%). The rearrangement links TRBV5-6 to TRBJ1-2; 8 bases align to TRBD1. This CDR3 spans 16 amino acids. The junction had 11 bases not matched to a gene; V was cut back by 4 bases and J by 3 bases. Germline CDR1 reads SGHDT; CDR2 reads YYEEEE. CDR3 amino acids: CASSLIPDRAYYGYTF. In nucleotides, the CDR3 is TGTGCCAGCAGCCTGATCCCGGACAGGGCGTACTATGGCTACACCTTC. The complete variable domain, with remaining parts taken from reference TRBV5-6 and TRBJ1-2, reads DAGVTQSPTHLIKTRGQQVTLRCSPKSGHDTVSWYQQALGQGPQFIFQYYEEEERQRGNFPDRFSGHQFPNYSSELNVNALLLGDSALYLCASSLIPDRAYYGYTFGSGTRLTVV.

The chain joins TRBV28 to TRBJ2-3; TRBD1 matches at 9 bases. The CDR3 is 15 amino acids. CDR1 and CDR2 (germline): MDHEN, SYDVKM. With V trimmed by 4 bases and J by 5 bases, 7 bases remained unmatched. The DNA for the CDR3 is TGTGCCAGCAGTTCGTCCGGGACAGGGAAAGATACGCAGTATTTT. Its translation: CASSSSGTGKDTQYF.

J is TRBJ1-2 and V is TRBV6-5; tentatively, D is TRBD1 (5 bases). Deletions cut 6 bases from V and 6 bases from J, with 8 bases between. The CDR3 runs to 11 residues. Germline assignment: CDR1 MNHEY and CDR2 SVGAGI. CDR3 sequence (DNA): TGTGCCAGCAGCGGAGGGGATGGCTACACCTTC. This codes for CASSGGDGYTF.

The CDR3 here is CASTRGGFSTDTQYF. The CDR3 coding sequence is TGTGCCAGCACTAGGGGTGGATTCAGCACAGATACGCAGTATTTT. This rearrangement joins TRBV28 to TRBJ2-3; tentatively, D is TRBD1 (5 bases). V shed 7 bases and J shed 0 bases, with 14 bases lying between them. Germline CDR1 and CDR2: MDHEN and SYDVKM. CDR3 size: 15 residues.

This chain uses TRBV2 with TRBJ1-6, with D unresolved. V lost 3 bases and J 4 bases, leaving 4 bases between the germline ends. Germline CDR1 SNHLY, CDR2 FYNNEI. The CDR3 sequence is 13 residues long. The CDR3 nucleotides are TGTGCCAGCAGTGACAGATATAATTCACCCCTCCACTTT. This gives the protein CASSDRYNSPLHF.

The V gene is TRBV5-4, the J gene TRBJ2-5; the D is unclear. The J call may be incorrect, as the DNA end agrees better with TRBJ2-7. Germline CDR1 and CDR2: SGHNT and YYREEE (reference sequence). The CDR3 totals 15 residues. The DNA for the CDR3 is TGTGCCAGCAGCTTGGATCCGGGTGCAACCTACGAGCAGTACTTC. Its protein is CASSLDPGATYEQYF.

There are a few counts of this clone. This rearrangement joins TRBV6-6 to TRBJ2-7; D perhaps matches TRBD2 (5 bases). The CDR3 covers 12 residues. CDR1 is MNHNY, CDR2 SVGAGI, per germline (reference sequence). The V gene lost 5 bases and the J gene lost 4 bases, with 9 bases spanning the gap. CDR3 in DNA: TGTGCCAGCAGTCACGGGATTTACGAGCAGTACTTC. The encoded protein is CASSHGIYEQYF.

A note on this clone: One end of the junction varies from germline; a read error may be responsible. The CDR3 region is CSSSLGAGRVNEQFF. The CDR3, as DNA: TGTTCCAGCAGCTTGGGAGCGGGGCGGGTAAATGAGCAGTTCTTC. The J gene is TRBJ2-1, the V gene TRBV7-9, with 7 positions matching TRBD2. CDR1 and CDR2 from the germline V gene are SEHNR and FQNEAQ (reference sequence). The length of the CDR3 is 15 residues.

The chain recombines TRBV19 with TRBJ1-1; the D is unclear. CDR1 LNHDA and CDR2 SQIVND come from the germline V gene (reference sequence). The CDR3 totals 16 residues. The V gene lost 7 bases and the J gene lost 1 base, with 19 bases spanning the gap. CDR3 region: CASKVLRVEGNTEAFF. The CDR3 region has the DNA TGTGCCAGTAAGGTCTTGAGGGTCGAAGGGAACACTGAAGCTTTCTTT.

The DNA of the CDR3 is TGCAGCTGTGATTTCAGGGACAGGGCCCCAGATACGCAGTATTTT. It translates to CSCDFRDRAPDTQYF. The chain has TRBV29-1 and TRBJ2-3; 9 nucleotides align to TRBD1. The germline V gene has CDR1 SQVTM and CDR2 ANQGSEA. The CDR3 is 15 amino acids. J lost 4 bases, V lost 8 bases, and 13 bases had no gene match.

The chain carries TRBV9 and TRBJ2-6; the match to TRBD1 covers 7 bases. The V gene end was trimmed by 5 bases and the J gene end by 4 bases; junction bases not matched to a gene: 21. Germline V gene sequence: CDR1 SGDLS, CDR2 YYNGEE. CDR3 length equals 20 residues. The CDR3 reads CASSPRGTANHLLGANVLTF. The CDR3, as DNA: TGTGCCAGCAGTCCGAGGGGGACAGCCAATCACCTGTTAGGGGCCAACGTCCTGACTTTC.

This rearrangement joins TRBV15 to TRBJ2-1, with TRBD2 matching over 8 bases. After removal of 7 bases from V and 0 bases from J, the junction contained 2 bases not matched to a gene. The CDR3 spans 14 residues. The germline CDR1 and CDR2 sequences are LNHNV and YYDKDF (reference sequence). DNA for the CDR3: TGTGCCACCACCCGGGGGGGCTCCTACAATGAGCAGTTCTTC. Protein product: CATTRGGSYNEQFF.

J is TRBJ2-3 and V is TRBV27; 15 bases align to TRBD2. V dropped 4 bases and J dropped 4; count of bases not matched to a gene: 3. The CDR3 has 16 amino acids. The germline CDR1 and CDR2 sequences are MNHEY and SMNVEV (reference sequence). The CDR3 coding sequence is TGTGCCAGCAGTTCAGGACTAGCGGGGGGGTCAGATACGCAGTATTTT. It codes for CASSSGLAGGSDTQYF.

This clone was seen only a few times. This chain uses TRBV11-2 with TRBJ2-3; 9 bases fit TRBD2. Trimming at V came to 7 bases and at J to 2 bases, leaving 7 bases not matched to a gene. The CDR3 sequence is 15 residues long. Germline V gene sequence: CDR1 SGHAT, CDR2 FQNNGV. The CDR3 DNA is TGTGCCAGCACTAAGGGACTAGCCTACACAGATACGCAGTATTTT. This gives the protein CASTKGLAYTDTQYF.

A few counts support this clone. CDR3 nucleotide sequence: TGTGCCAGCAGCCCCCGGGGTAGCACAGATACGCAGTATTTT. Protein product: CASSPRGSTDTQYF. The J gene is TRBJ2-3, the V gene TRBV7-3, with D possibly being TRBD2 (5 bases). In germline, CDR1 is SGHTA, CDR2 FQGTGA. V was pared by 5 bases and J by 0 bases, with 9 bases between. The CDR3 is 14 amino acids.

The chain is built from TRBV7-9 and TRBJ1-2; D is unclear. The CDR3 length is 14 residues. The germline CDR1 and CDR2 sequences are SEHNR and FQNEAQ (reference sequence). The germline V and J ends were trimmed by 4 bases and 8 bases, with 17 bases remaining between them. The CDR3 DNA is TGTGCCAGCAGCTCAGAAACGGGCCGCGGGGGCTACACCTTC. Residues: CASSSETGRGGYTF.

This clone came up a few times. The V call is TRBV19, the J call TRBJ1-1; D is unresolved. This CDR3 contains 14 residues. Trimming shortened V by 6 bases and J by 4 bases, and 15 bases separated the two germline ends. Germline V gives CDR1 LNHDA, CDR2 SQIVND (reference sequence). CDR3 loop: CASRSGLRGTEAFF. The DNA for the CDR3 is TGTGCCAGTAGGTCGGGCCTGCGGGGCACTGAAGCTTTCTTT. The full variable domain, rest sourced from reference TRBV19 and TRBJ1-1, is DGGITQSPKYLFRKEGQNVTLSCEQNLNHDAMYWYRQDPGQGLRLIYYSQIVNDFQKGDIAEGYSVSREKKESFPLTVTSAQKNPTAFYLCASRSGLRGTEAFFGQGTRLTVV.

This chain uses TRBV9 with TRBJ1-3; 8 positions match TRBD1. J lost 2 bases, V lost 4 bases, and 2 bases had no gene match. Germline CDR1 reads SGDLS; CDR2 reads YYNGEE. The CDR3 is 14 amino acids. For the CDR3, the DNA is TGTGCCAGCAGCAAACAGGGGGCTGGAAACACCATATATTTT. This gives the protein CASSKQGAGNTIYF.

The J gene is TRBJ1-6, the V gene TRBV20-1; tentatively, D is TRBD1 (5 bases). Germline V CDR1 and CDR2: DFQATT, SNEGSKA (reference sequence). V lost 7 bases, J lost 9 bases, and 10 bases lay in between. The CDR3 length is 11 residues. The CDR3 bases are TGCAGTGGGGGCAGTAGTTCACCCCTCCACTTT. The encoded protein is CSGGSSSPLHF.